A selection of T cell receptor beta chains follows, all from one sample in a study of cytomegalovirus exposure and HLA in healthy donors. Produced via immunoSEQ multiplex PCR; TCRdb's table is partial and in-frame only. The sample carries fewer than 150,000 clones, about 78% recorded once. Sequenced: PBMCs. All receptors derive from a male donor in good health and CMV-seronegative. Both conserved end residues are part of each CDR3. The size of a clone is reported for some rows only, either as once, few or many, or as a class for expanded clones.

CDR3aa: CASRATGGWTEAFF
abundance: once
v_gene: TRBV6-5
j_gene: TRBJ1-1

CDR3aa: CASSPSLRTGNGYTF
abundance: few
v_gene: TRBV9
j_gene: TRBJ1-2

CDR3aa: CASVKKGHFDTYEQYF
abundance: NA
v_gene: TRBV19
j_gene: TRBJ2-7

CDR3aa: CASSQDRAGMYTGELFF
abundance: NA
v_gene: TRBV4-2
j_gene: TRBJ2-2

CDR3aa: CAWSDRSGYTF
abundance: NA
v_gene: TRBV30
j_gene: TRBJ1-2

CDR3aa: CASSNLAGDYEQYF
abundance: NA
v_gene: TRBV5-1
j_gene: TRBJ2-7

CDR3aa: CASSLAGQGFLTEAFF
abundance: NA
v_gene: TRBV5-4
j_gene: TRBJ1-1

CDR3aa: CASSFGTSGTGSGDEQFF
abundance: NA
v_gene: TRBV5-4
j_gene: TRBJ2-1

CDR3aa: CASSYSWEGGNTIYF
abundance: NA
v_gene: TRBV6-5
j_gene: TRBJ1-3

CDR3aa: CASSVGWRGGTFYNEQFF
abundance: NA
v_gene: TRBV9
j_gene: TRBJ2-1

CDR3aa: CASSYYPPRGIF
abundance: NA
v_gene: TRBV7-2
j_gene: TRBJ1-1

CDR3aa: CASSLAGSTGEAFF
abundance: few
v_gene: TRBV7-3
j_gene: TRBJ1-1

CDR3aa: CASSFSPETQYF
abundance: few
v_gene: TRBV5-6
j_gene: TRBJ2-5

CDR3aa: CASSPLPAGGNTEAFF
abundance: NA
v_gene: TRBV18
j_gene: TRBJ1-1

CDR3aa: CASSLAGAVGNTIYF
abundance: NA
v_gene: TRBV9
j_gene: TRBJ1-3

CDR3aa: CASSQKTGAGEQYF
abundance: NA
v_gene: TRBV4-1
j_gene: TRBJ2-7

CDR3aa: CASSRTGTGLPGANVLTF
abundance: NA
v_gene: TRBV5-4
j_gene: TRBJ2-6

CDR3aa: CASSQDGKQGWYNEQFF
abundance: once
v_gene: TRBV4-2
j_gene: TRBJ2-1

CDR3aa: CASSTGLAGEGSGNEQFF
abundance: NA
v_gene: TRBV5-4
j_gene: TRBJ2-1

CDR3aa: CAWRTGGAGTEAFF
abundance: NA
v_gene: TRBV30
j_gene: TRBJ1-1

CDR3aa: CASSIQSGGNTEAFF
abundance: few
v_gene: TRBV5-4
j_gene: TRBJ1-1

CDR3aa: CASSDPTAGDYGYTF
abundance: NA
v_gene: TRBV2
j_gene: TRBJ1-2

CDR3aa: CASSLGQGIGGYTF
abundance: NA
v_gene: TRBV4-1
j_gene: TRBJ1-2

CDR3aa: CAWGPGQGYEQYF
abundance: once
v_gene: TRBV30
j_gene: TRBJ2-7

CDR3aa: CASSNIAGTEAFF
abundance: NA
v_gene: TRBV5-6
j_gene: TRBJ1-1

CDR3aa: CASSGGQNSYEQYF
abundance: NA
v_gene: TRBV7-7
j_gene: TRBJ2-7

CDR3aa: CAISAQGKSGDTQYF
abundance: few
v_gene: TRBV10-3
j_gene: TRBJ2-3

CDR3aa: CASSLVGQKIYEQYF
abundance: NA
v_gene: TRBV5-1
j_gene: TRBJ2-7

CDR3aa: CASSTTPYNEQFF
abundance: NA
v_gene: TRBV6-5
j_gene: TRBJ2-1

CDR3aa: CASKGGGPSSYNEQFF
abundance: NA
v_gene: TRBV30
j_gene: TRBJ2-1

CDR3aa: CASSLERGNTEAFF
abundance: NA
v_gene: TRBV4-1
j_gene: TRBJ1-1

CDR3aa: CASSYSRGGEQFF
abundance: NA
v_gene: TRBV6-6
j_gene: TRBJ2-1

CDR3aa: CASSQDAGYEQYF
abundance: NA
v_gene: TRBV4-3
j_gene: TRBJ2-7

CDR3aa: CASSIGSGSSYEQYF
abundance: NA
v_gene: TRBV19
j_gene: TRBJ2-7

CDR3aa: CASRPRTANSSYNEQFF
abundance: NA
v_gene: TRBV7-9
j_gene: TRBJ2-1

CDR3aa: CASSPMGQPNTEAFF
abundance: few
v_gene: TRBV4-1
j_gene: TRBJ1-1

CDR3aa: CASSLRGYNEQFF
abundance: NA
v_gene: TRBV7-6
j_gene: TRBJ2-1

CDR3aa: CASSYDRGGAWEQFF
abundance: NA
v_gene: TRBV6-5
j_gene: TRBJ2-1

CDR3aa: CASSPRPGEQYF
abundance: NA
v_gene: TRBV19
j_gene: TRBJ2-7

CDR3aa: CASSPPPGQGNTEAFF
abundance: NA
v_gene: TRBV7-2
j_gene: TRBJ1-1

CDR3aa: CASSPSVGQGSPLHF
abundance: few
v_gene: TRBV7-2
j_gene: TRBJ1-6

CDR3aa: CASSQDRGFGYTF
abundance: NA
v_gene: TRBV4-1
j_gene: TRBJ1-2

CDR3aa: CASSQDYRRISYNEQFF
abundance: NA
v_gene: TRBV4-3
j_gene: TRBJ2-1

CDR3aa: CASSLTGHNEQFF
abundance: NA
v_gene: TRBV19
j_gene: TRBJ2-1

CDR3aa: CACSRGAGLGKLFF
abundance: NA
v_gene: TRBV6-5
j_gene: TRBJ1-4

CDR3aa: CASSLATGMNTEAFF
abundance: NA
v_gene: TRBV13
j_gene: TRBJ1-1

CDR3aa: CASSMGQISYEQYF
abundance: few
v_gene: TRBV19
j_gene: TRBJ2-7

CDR3aa: CASSNSYTEAFF
abundance: NA
v_gene: TRBV18
j_gene: TRBJ1-1

CDR3aa: CARSWGQGEGNQPQHF
abundance: NA
v_gene: TRBV5-3
j_gene: TRBJ1-5

CDR3aa: CASSRLAGGRFYNEQFF
abundance: NA
v_gene: TRBV7-2
j_gene: TRBJ2-1

CDR3aa: CASSFSGGSDTIYF
abundance: NA
v_gene: TRBV5-6
j_gene: TRBJ1-3

CDR3aa: CASSWTDYGDEQYF
abundance: once
v_gene: TRBV6-5
j_gene: TRBJ2-7

CDR3aa: CASAGTGIAKNIQYF
abundance: NA
v_gene: TRBV19
j_gene: TRBJ2-4

CDR3aa: CASSQDPGGGAVSEAFF
abundance: NA
v_gene: TRBV4-3
j_gene: TRBJ1-1

CDR3aa: CASSALWSGLARNEQFF
abundance: once
v_gene: TRBV7-2
j_gene: TRBJ2-1

CDR3aa: CASSYQLQGSTDTQYF
abundance: NA
v_gene: TRBV5-1
j_gene: TRBJ2-3

CDR3aa: CASSIAFAGAYNEQFF
abundance: NA
v_gene: TRBV19
j_gene: TRBJ2-1